This TCR beta chain was retrieved from a study of identical twins. Overall study results and limits: Low generation probability was overrepresented in out-of-frame alpha sequences shared by twins.

A single record per CDR3 protein comes from TCRdb applying MiXCR to the 5' RACE reads. Seen here are around 1.7 million distinct CDR3 sequences, about 32% observed once, and the top ten hold 0.27%. This clonotype was detected once. Its specificity is not known. This may stem from a read error, because a much larger clone lies one nucleotide away. There were only healthy Caucasians among the donors. There are 15 residues in the CDR3. The germline V gene has CDR1 SGHAT and CDR2 FQDESV (reference sequence). The source of this sequence is a newborn girl in good health. Sequencing was carried out using cord blood. The rearrangement links TRBV11-1 to TRBJ2-1; D not resolved. Here the CDR3 DNA reads TGTGCCAGCGGCTTAGACCCTAAATCCTACAATGAGCAGTTCTTC. This sequence encodes CASGLDPKSYNEQFF.